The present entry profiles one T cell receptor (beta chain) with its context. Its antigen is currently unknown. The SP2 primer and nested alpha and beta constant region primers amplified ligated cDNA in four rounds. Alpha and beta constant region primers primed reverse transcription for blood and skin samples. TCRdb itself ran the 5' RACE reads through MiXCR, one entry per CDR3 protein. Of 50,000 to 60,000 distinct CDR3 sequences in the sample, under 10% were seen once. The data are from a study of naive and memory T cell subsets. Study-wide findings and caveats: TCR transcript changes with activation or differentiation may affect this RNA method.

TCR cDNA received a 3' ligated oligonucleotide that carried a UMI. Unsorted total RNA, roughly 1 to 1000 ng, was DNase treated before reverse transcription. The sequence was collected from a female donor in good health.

In DNA form, the CDR3 reads TGTGCCAGCAGCTTAGGACCTGAAAAACTGTTTTTT. Residues: CASSLGPEKLFF. V and J are TRBV7-2 and TRBJ1-4, with no clear D. The germline V gene has CDR1 SGHTA and CDR2 FQGNSA. The V gene lost 1 base and the J gene lost 7 bases, with 4 bases spanning the gap. CDR3 length: 12 amino acids.